These T cell receptor beta chains were read from a single sample in a study of blood T cell repertoires in COVID-19. Clones were sequenced by immunoSEQ multiplex PCR, and TCRdb holds only the in-frame ones, with some missing. The sample gives roughly 180,000 clones, more than 65% of which show up once; 8.1% is in the top ten. Specimen: peripheral blood. The receptor set was obtained from a woman in her sixties or seventies with COVID-19, enrolled during active disease. CDR3s include the opening cysteine and the closing phenylalanine or tryptophan. The D gene is left open where the match is weak. Size values are once, few and many counts, or a class for expanded clones, and some rows have none.

d_call	v_call	cdr3_length	j_call	clone_size	cdr3_aa	cdr3_nt
-	TRBV30	15	TRBJ1-5	-	CAWSAGSYSNQPQHF	TGTGCCTGGAGTGCCGGGTCCTATAGCAATCAGCCCCAGCATTTT
-	TRBV5-1	15	TRBJ2-5	-	CASSLAAGGQETQYF	TGCGCCAGCAGCTTGGCCGCTGGAGGTCAAGAGACCCAGTACTTC
TRBD1	TRBV9	15	TRBJ1-2	-	CASSPRDRGVNGYTF	TGTGCCAGCAGCCCCCGGGACAGGGGGGTCAATGGCTACACCTTC
-	TRBV18	15	TRBJ2-1	-	CASSPSVALYNEQFF	TGTGCCAGCTCACCATCAGTGGCCCTCTACAATGAGCAGTTCTTC
TRBD1	TRBV5-6	14	TRBJ1-2	once	CASSYGQGFYGYTF	TGTGCCAGCAGCTACGGACAGGGCTTTTATGGCTACACCTTC
TRBD1	TRBV5-4	14	TRBJ1-1	-	CASSPMTGDTEAFF	TGTGCCAGCAGCCCGATGACAGGGGACACTGAAGCTTTCTTT
TRBD2	TRBV5-4	16	TRBJ2-3	-	CASSLGAGGPTDTQYF	TGTGCCAGCAGCTTGGGGGCGGGAGGGCCCACAGATACGCAGTATTTT
TRBD1	TRBV27	14	TRBJ2-7	-	CASSSGTGGGEQYF	TGTGCCAGCAGTTCCGGGACAGGGGGCGGGGAGCAGTACTTC
-	TRBV6-5	14	TRBJ2-1	-	CASKPDRMYNEQFF	TGTGCCAGCAAACCCGACAGAATGTACAATGAGCAGTTCTTC
TRBD2	TRBV2	17	TRBJ2-3	-	CASKPPSGIPSTDTQYF	TGTGCCAGCAAGCCCCCTAGCGGCATACCTAGCACAGATACGCAGTATTTT
-	TRBV3-1/TRBV3-2	14	TRBJ1-5	-	CASSQDSVNQPQHF	TGTGCCAGCAGCCAAGATTCTGTCAATCAGCCCCAGCATTTT
TRBD2	TRBV12-5	19	TRBJ2-4	few	CASGLETETGLAGGLVQYF	TGTGCTAGTGGTTTGGAGACGGAAACGGGACTAGCGGGGGGACTAGTGCAGTACTTC
-	TRBV28	14	TRBJ2-5	-	CASSLGGAEETQYF	TGTGCCAGCAGTTTAGGGGGGGCGGAGGAGACCCAGTACTTC
-	TRBV19	12	TRBJ1-4	-	CASSIDSGKLFF	TGTGCCAGTAGTATTGACAGTGGAAAACTGTTTTTT
-	TRBV9	13	TRBJ1-1	few	CASSHEGSAGAFF	TGTGCCAGCAGTCATGAGGGTAGCGCGGGAGCTTTCTTT
TRBD1	TRBV11-2	14	TRBJ1-4	-	CASSPTGTDEKLFF	TGTGCCAGCAGCCCGACAGGGACGGATGAAAAACTGTTTTTT
-	TRBV5-1	14	TRBJ1-4	-	CASSLVGSGEKLFF	TGCGCCAGCAGCTTGGTTGGCTCAGGGGAAAAACTGTTTTTT
TRBD2	TRBV5-1	16	TRBJ2-7	-	CASSQRLAGGINEQYF	TGCGCCAGCAGCCAGCGACTAGCGGGAGGGATAAACGAGCAGTACTTC
TRBD2	TRBV5-5	16	TRBJ2-7	-	CASKPPIAGGTYEQYF	TGTGCCAGCAAACCCCCAATAGCGGGAGGTACCTACGAGCAGTACTTC
TRBD1	TRBV28	15	TRBJ1-6	-	CASSSMDRGDSPLHF	TGTGCCAGCAGCTCCATGGACAGGGGTGATTCACCCCTCCACTTT